The 25 T cell receptor beta chains presented below share a single source sample, sequenced in a study of CD8 T cells in ankylosing spondylitis. Each CDR3 protein gets one entry after TCRdb re-called the 5' RACE reads with MiXCR. The data show about 360,000 distinct CDR3 sequences, with 20% to 25% seen just once and about an eighth held by the top ten. Sequenced input: blood, either unsorted or a sorted T cell fraction (not recorded which). The source of these receptors is a male donor with ankylosing spondylitis or in good health (not recorded which).

The chain is built from TRBV13 and TRBJ1-2, with D tentatively TRBD1 (5 bases). The CDR3 spans 12 residues. Trimming cost V 7 bases and J 2 bases, with 8 bases left between them. The V gene's germline CDR1 is PRHDT and CDR2 FYEKMQ (reference sequence). CDR3 residues: CASTAGNYGYTF. The CDR3 region has the DNA TGTGCCAGCACCGCAGGGAACTATGGCTACACCTTC.

This clonotype was picked up a small number of times. The chain couples TRBV5-1 to TRBJ2-1, with 13 bases that match TRBD2. Germline values: CDR1 SGHRS, CDR2 YFSETQ. V lost 2 bases to trimming and J lost 2 bases; unmatched junction nucleotides: 16. The CDR3 spans 21 residues. The CDR3 region is CASSFAYLTSGGTNPYNEQFF. The CDR3 DNA follows: TGCGCCAGCAGCTTCGCATATTTGACTAGCGGGGGGACCAACCCCTACAATGAGCAGTTCTTC.

This sequence joins TRBV7-9 and TRBJ2-7; tentative D call: TRBD1 (6 bases). Per germline, CDR1 SEHNR and CDR2 FQNEAQ (reference sequence). V shed 6 bases and J shed 0 bases, with 21 bases lying between them. This CDR3 is 17 amino acids long. CDR3 sequence: CASSSSPGHTRSYEQYF. In nucleotides, the CDR3 is TGTGCCAGCAGTTCAAGCCCGGGACACACACGCTCCTACGAGCAGTACTTC.

J is TRBJ2-5 and V is TRBV15; D gene unclear. Trimming left V 3 bases short and J 5 bases short, with 4 bases between. The CDR3 spans 11 residues. Germline CDR1 reads LNHNV; CDR2 reads YYDKDF (reference sequence). The CDR3 is CATSRRETQYF. Here the CDR3 DNA reads TGTGCCACCAGCAGGAGGGAGACCCAGTACTTC.

This chain joins TRBV19 and TRBJ2-3; D uncertain. Germline V gives CDR1 LNHDA, CDR2 SQIVND (reference sequence). V was shortened by 4 bases and J by 0 bases, with 11 bases between the two germline ends. The length of the CDR3 is 15 residues. CDR3 in amino acids: CASSTWRSSTDTQYF. CDR3 coding DNA: TGTGCCAGTAGTACTTGGCGGTCAAGCACAGATACGCAGTATTTT. The complete variable domain, with remaining parts taken from reference TRBV19 and TRBJ2-3, reads DGGITQSPKYLFRKEGQNVTLSCEQNLNHDAMYWYRQDPGQGLRLIYYSQIVNDFQKGDIAEGYSVSREKKESFPLTVTSAQKNPTAFYLCASSTWRSSTDTQYFGPGTRLTVL.

The rearrangement links TRBV2 to TRBJ2-7; D is unclear. The CDR3 is 12 residues long. Trimming took 6 bases from V and 7 from J, leaving 13 bases between them. In germline, CDR1 is SNHLY, CDR2 FYNNEI. The chain's CDR3 is CASRGPEGEQYF. The CDR3 bases are TGTGCCAGCAGGGGCCCAGAAGGTGAGCAGTACTTC. The whole variable domain, filled in from reference TRBV2 and TRBJ2-7, reads EPEVTQTPSHQVTQMGQEVILRCVPISNHLYFYWYRQILGQKVEFLVSFYNNEISEKSEIFDDQFSVERPDGSNFTLKIRSTKLEDSAMYFCASRGPEGEQYFGPGTRLTVT.

The sample holds many counts of this clonotype. The gene calls are TRBV4-2 and TRBJ2-4, with 13 bases lining up with TRBD2. This CDR3 has 20 residues. J was trimmed by 3 bases and V by 1 base; bases with no gene match: 12. Germline-derived CDR1 and CDR2 are LGHNA and YNFKEQ. The CDR3 nucleotides are TGTGCCAGCAGCCAAGTGGGCGGTCTAACTAGCGGGGGGGGCAAAAACATTCAGTACTTC. Encoded protein: CASSQVGGLTSGGGKNIQYF.

Points on this clonotype: The junction departs from germline at one end; a sequencing error may be responsible. V and J are TRBV7-9 and TRBJ1-1; no firm D call. Germline loops: CDR1 SEHNR, CDR2 FQNEAQ (reference sequence). The CDR3 covers 13 residues. In DNA, the CDR3 is TGTGCCGGCAGCTTAGGTCAGAACACTGAAGCTTTCTTT. Amino acid sequence: CAGSLGQNTEAFF.

The chain links TRBV20-1 to TRBJ2-7; either TRBD1 or TRBD2 may fit D (5 bases each). Germline values: CDR1 DFQATT, CDR2 SNEGSKA (reference sequence). The length of the CDR3 is 12 residues. V was pared by 0 bases and J by 5 bases, with 8 bases between. The CDR3 protein is CSARDEGNEQYF. The CDR3, as DNA: TGCAGTGCTAGAGATGAGGGGAACGAGCAGTACTTC.

The V and J genes are TRBV20-1 and TRBJ2-1, with a possible D match to TRBD1 (5 bases). Deletions cut 6 bases from V and 0 bases from J, with 21 bases between. The CDR3 consists of 17 residues. Looked up from germline, CDR1 is DFQATT and CDR2 is SNEGSKA (reference sequence). In DNA, the CDR3 is TGCAGTGCAACAAATCTCCGGACAACCAGCTCCTACAATGAGCAGTTCTTC. Amino acids: CSATNLRTTSSYNEQFF.

This clonotype was seen repeatedly, ten times or more. The CDR3 sequence: CASSQPGQVVNSPLHF. CDR3 DNA: TGTGCCAGCAGCCAACCGGGACAGGTTGTGAATTCACCCCTCCACTTT. The chain joins TRBV4-2 to TRBJ1-6, with 8 positions matching TRBD1. After removal of 2 bases from V and 7 bases from J, the junction contained 7 bases not matched to a gene. This CDR3 is 16 amino acids long. Germline CDR1 LGHNA, CDR2 YNFKEQ.

This clonotype was recorded a few times. The chain recombines TRBV7-8 with TRBJ2-5; D is unclear. The V end lost 5 bases, the J end lost 5 bases, and 6 bases lay between the germline ends. In germline, CDR1 is SGHVS, CDR2 FQNEAQ. This CDR3 has 11 amino acids. The CDR3 bases are TGTGCCAGCAGCGCCCGGGAGACCCAGTACTTC. The encoded protein is CASSARETQYF.

The rearrangement joins TRBV25-1 to TRBJ2-2; TRBD1 matches at 7 bases. Germline V gene lookup returns CDR1 MGHDK and CDR2 SYGVNS. This CDR3 region has 16 residues. With 0 bases clipped from V and 4 bases from J, the junction kept 5 bases outside the gene matches. The CDR3 bases are TGTGCCAGCAGTGAATATGGGGCAGGGGGCACCGGGGAGCTGTTTTTT. It specifies CASSEYGAGGTGELFF.

This clonotype occurred a few times. V and J are TRBV12-3 or TRBV12-4 and TRBJ2-2, with 10 bases that match TRBD2. The J segment lost 6 bases and the V segment lost 3 bases, leaving 4 bases of the junction unmatched. There are 15 residues in the CDR3. DNA of the CDR3: TGTGCCAGCAGTTTTCTCCTAGCGGGGGCCGGGGAGCTGTTTTTT. Protein sequence: CASSFLLAGAGELFF.

The gene calls are TRBV9 and TRBJ2-3; D is possibly TRBD1 (5 bases). Trimming left V 0 bases short and J 7 bases short, with 12 bases between. Germline CDR1 reads SGDLS; CDR2 reads YYNGEE. This CDR3 contains 14 residues. The CDR3 DNA follows: TGTGCCAGCAGCGTAGGACAGCCCCATCATACGCAGTATTTT. This translates into CASSVGQPHHTQYF.

This clonotype has just a few counts. The chain has TRBV11-2 and TRBJ2-1; D is uncertain. V lost 2 bases to trimming and J lost 6 bases, with 11 bases between them. The CDR3 is made up of 14 amino acids. Germline CDR1 reads SGHAT; CDR2 reads FQNNGV. The CDR3 here is CASSLNARVNEQFF. CDR3 nucleotide sequence: TGTGCCAGCAGCTTAAACGCGCGAGTCAATGAGCAGTTCTTC.

The V gene is TRBV7-9, the J gene TRBJ2-1; D remains ambiguous. The CDR3 consists of 16 residues. Trimming shortened V by 1 base and J by 3 bases, and 13 bases separated the two germline ends. CDR1 and CDR2 from the germline V gene are SEHNR and FQNEAQ (reference sequence). The CDR3 loop is CASSLGTAALYNEQFF. CDR3 in DNA: TGTGCCAGCAGCTTAGGGACGGCTGCCCTCTACAATGAGCAGTTCTTC.

In its sample, this clonotype was seen a few times. The V gene is TRBV4-1, the J gene TRBJ2-7, with TRBD1 identical over 9 bases. The germline V gene has CDR1 MGHRA and CDR2 YSYEKL. The CDR3 is made up of 16 amino acids. V gave up 4 bases and J gave up 1 base; unmatched junction bases: 8. CDR3 in amino acids: CASSPGDREGSYEQYF. The CDR3 DNA follows: TGCGCCAGCAGCCCTGGGGACAGGGAAGGTTCCTACGAGCAGTACTTC.

The chain carries TRBV6-1 and TRBJ1-1; the D gene is possibly TRBD1 (5 bases). V shed 8 bases and J shed 0 bases, with 16 bases lying between them. Germline V CDR1 and CDR2: MNHNS, SASEGT. The CDR3 spans 15 residues. This CDR3 reads CASPPEGPLNTEAFF. For the CDR3, the DNA is TGTGCCAGCCCCCCGGAGGGGCCCTTGAACACTGAAGCTTTCTTT.

The chain links TRBV5-5 to TRBJ2-2; D gene unclear. Trimming took off 4 bases at V and 2 bases at J, with 9 bases between the two ends. Germline V lookup: CDR1 SGHKS, CDR2 YYEKEE (reference sequence). This CDR3 spans 14 amino acids. The chain's CDR3 is CASSTQDNTGELFF. CDR3 coding DNA: TGTGCCAGCAGCACCCAGGATAACACCGGGGAGCTGTTTTTT.

The chain is built from TRBV6-2 or TRBV6-3 and TRBJ1-2; D not resolved. This CDR3 spans 13 amino acids. The V gene's germline CDR1 is MNHEY and CDR2 SVGEGT. Trimming cost V 3 bases and J 3 bases, with 8 bases left between them. For the CDR3, the DNA is TGTGCCAGCAGTTATGGGCGAGACTATGGCTACACCTTC. This sequence encodes CASSYGRDYGYTF.

This clonotype was seen many times. This chain connects TRBV21-1 to TRBJ1-4. TRBV21-1 is a recognized pseudogene. The CDR3 has 15 residues. CDR3 sequence reads: CASSKVQHLPEKLFF. In DNA, the CDR3 is TGTGCCAGCAGCAAGGTACAGCACCTCCCTGAAAAACTGTTTTTT.

This clonotype was observed a handful of times. The chain couples TRBV15 to TRBJ2-3; TRBD2 matches 7 bases. This CDR3 contains 13 residues. The ends lost 10 bases at V and 0 bases at J; junction bases unmatched: 4. Germline CDR1 LNHNV, CDR2 YYDKDF (reference sequence). Here the CDR3 reads CAIGGTSTDTQYF. The CDR3 DNA follows: TGTGCCATCGGGGGGACTAGCACAGATACGCAGTATTTT.

The V call is TRBV27, the J call TRBJ2-1, with 9 bases lining up with TRBD2. The CDR3 is 17 amino acids. V was pared by 4 bases and J by 0 bases, with 7 bases of the junction left unmatched. Germline V gene data show CDR1 as MNHEY and CDR2 as SMNVEV (reference sequence). CDR3 region: CASSYISGGDSYNEQFF. Written as DNA, the CDR3 is TGTGCCAGCAGTTATATTAGCGGGGGCGACTCCTACAATGAGCAGTTCTTC.

The table lists this clonotype with a few counts. This chain joins TRBV20-1 and TRBJ2-5, with a possible D match to TRBD2 (6 bases). Trimming left V 2 bases short and J 2 bases short, with 24 bases between. Germline lookup yields CDR1 DFQATT and CDR2 SNEGSKA (reference sequence). The CDR3 spans 18 residues. The CDR3 bases are TGCAGTGCTAGATCCAGCGACTGGCGGGGAGGTGGTCAAGAGACCCAGTACTTC. Amino acids: CSARSSDWRGGGQETQYF.